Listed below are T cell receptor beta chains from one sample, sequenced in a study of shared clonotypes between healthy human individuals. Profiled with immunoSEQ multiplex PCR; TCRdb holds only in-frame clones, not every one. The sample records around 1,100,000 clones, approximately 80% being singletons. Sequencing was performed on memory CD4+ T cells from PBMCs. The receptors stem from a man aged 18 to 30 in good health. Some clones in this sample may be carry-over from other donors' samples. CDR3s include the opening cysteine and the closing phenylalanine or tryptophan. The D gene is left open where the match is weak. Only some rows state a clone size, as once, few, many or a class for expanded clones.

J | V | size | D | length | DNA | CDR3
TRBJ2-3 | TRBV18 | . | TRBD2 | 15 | TGTGCCAGCTCGGAACTAGCGGGAGACGAAGATACGCAGTATTTT | CASSELAGDEDTQYF
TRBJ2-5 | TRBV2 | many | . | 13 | TGTGCCAGCAGCGATGTTGGCCGGGAGACCCAGTACTTC | CASSDVGRETQYF
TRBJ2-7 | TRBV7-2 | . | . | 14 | TGTGCCAGCAGCGTACCGGGACTCACCTACGAGCAGTACTTC | CASSVPGLTYEQYF
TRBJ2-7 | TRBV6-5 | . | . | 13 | TGTGCCAGCGGGACCCAGAGGGCCTACGAGCAGTACTTC | CASGTQRAYEQYF
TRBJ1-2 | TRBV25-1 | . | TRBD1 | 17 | TGTGCCAGCAGTGGGGGGAAGGGGGCGGTTCTTGAATATGGCTACACCTTC | CASSGGKGAVLEYGYTF
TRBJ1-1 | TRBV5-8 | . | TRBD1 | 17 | TGTGCCAGCAGCCCGTGGACAGGAGCCCTCGTAAACACTGAAGCTTTCTTT | CASSPWTGALVNTEAFF
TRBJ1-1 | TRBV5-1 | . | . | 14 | TGCGCCAGCAGTGAGGGCAGCACGAACACTGAAGCTTTCTTT | CASSEGSTNTEAFF
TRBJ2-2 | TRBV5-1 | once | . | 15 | TGCGCCAGCAGCTTTGGACACCTGAACACCGGGGAGCTGTTTTTT | CASSFGHLNTGELFF
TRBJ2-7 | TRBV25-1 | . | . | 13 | TGTGCCAGCAGTGGTGGGGCCTACTACGAGCAGTACTTC | CASSGGAYYEQYF
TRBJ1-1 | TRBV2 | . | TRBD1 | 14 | TGTGCCAGCAATCTTCGAAGACAGGGGTCTGAAGCTTTCTTT | CASNLRRQGSEAFF
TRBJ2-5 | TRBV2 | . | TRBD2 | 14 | TGTGCCAGCAAACTAGCGGGAGTTGGGGAGACCCAGTACTTC | CASKLAGVGETQYF
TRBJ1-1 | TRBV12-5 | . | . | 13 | TGTGCTAGTGGCCAACAGGGGAACACTGAAGCTTTCTTT | CASGQQGNTEAFF
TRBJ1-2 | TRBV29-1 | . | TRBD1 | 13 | TGCAGCGTTGCCCAGGGGGGCAACTATGGCTACACCTTC | CSVAQGGNYGYTF
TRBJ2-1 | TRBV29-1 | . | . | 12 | TGCAGCGTTGGGGGGTGGTACAATGAGCAGTTCTTC | CSVGGWYNEQFF
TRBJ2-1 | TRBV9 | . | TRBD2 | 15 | TGTGCCAGCAGCGTAGGAACTAGCGGGGTGAATGAGCAGTTCTTC | CASSVGTSGVNEQFF
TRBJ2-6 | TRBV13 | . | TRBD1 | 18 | TGTGCCAGCAGCATAGAAGGGACAGCGTGGGCTGGGGCCAACGTCCTGACTTTC | CASSIEGTAWAGANVLTF
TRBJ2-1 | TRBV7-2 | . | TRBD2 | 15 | TGTGCCAGCAGCCGAGGACTAGCGGGTTACAATGAGCAGTTCTTC | CASSRGLAGYNEQFF
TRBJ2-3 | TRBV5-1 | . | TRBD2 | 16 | TGCGCCAGCAGCGCTCCGCTAGCGGAGGTCACAGATACGCAGTATTTT | CASSAPLAEVTDTQYF
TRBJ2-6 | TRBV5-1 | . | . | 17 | TGCGCCAGCAGCCCCTACTCCAGGGTATCTGGGGCCAACGTCCTGACTTTC | CASSPYSRVSGANVLTF
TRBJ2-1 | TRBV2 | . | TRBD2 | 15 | TGTGCCAGCAGAGCCCAGCGGGAGTCTTACAATGAGCAGTTCTTC | CASRAQRESYNEQFF
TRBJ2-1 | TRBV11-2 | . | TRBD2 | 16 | TGTGCCAGCAGCTTAGCTTCGGGAGGGCTGGGGCATGAGCAGTTCTTC | CASSLASGGLGHEQFF
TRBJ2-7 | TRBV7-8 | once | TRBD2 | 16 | TGTGCCAGCAGCTCCTACAAACTAGCGGGTCCCTACGAGCAGTACTTC | CASSSYKLAGPYEQYF
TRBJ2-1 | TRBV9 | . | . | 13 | TGTGCCAGCAGCGTACTTCAGGGGAATGAGCAGTTCTTC | CASSVLQGNEQFF
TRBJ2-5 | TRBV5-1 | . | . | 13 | TGCGCCAGCAGCTTGCAGGGGAAAGAGACCCAGTACTTC | CASSLQGKETQYF
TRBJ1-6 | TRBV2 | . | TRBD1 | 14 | TGTGCCAGCAGTGTGGACAGGGTTGCATCACCCCTCCACTTT | CASSVDRVASPLHF
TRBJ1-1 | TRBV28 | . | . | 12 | TGTGCCAGCACTTCTTGGGGCACTGAAGCTTTCTTT | CASTSWGTEAFF
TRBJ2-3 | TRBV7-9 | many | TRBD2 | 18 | TGTGCCAGCAGCTTGGGACTAGCGGGACTCGGAAGCACAGATACGCAGTATTTT | CASSLGLAGLGSTDTQYF
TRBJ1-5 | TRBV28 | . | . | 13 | TGTGCCAGCAGTTTATGGCCCAATCAGCCCCAGCATTTT | CASSLWPNQPQHF
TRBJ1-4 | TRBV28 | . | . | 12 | TGTGCCAGCGGGGAGGGGCAGAATCAGCTGTTTTTT | CASGEGQNQLFF
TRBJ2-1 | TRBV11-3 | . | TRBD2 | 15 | TGTGCCAGCAGCTTAGAAGCGGGAGACTACAATGAGCAGTTCTTC | CASSLEAGDYNEQFF
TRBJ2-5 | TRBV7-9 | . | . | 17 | TGTGCCAGCAGCTTACGACCTATAGGAGCGGGCCAAGAGACCCAGTACTTC | CASSLRPIGAGQETQYF
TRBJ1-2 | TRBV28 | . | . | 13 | TGTGCCAGCAGTTTAAAGGGATGGGGAGGCTACACCTTC | CASSLKGWGGYTF
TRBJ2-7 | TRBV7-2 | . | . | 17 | TGTGCCAGCAGTTCCAGGGGAGGAGGGGGACTGGGCTACGAGCAGTACTTC | CASSSRGGGGLGYEQYF
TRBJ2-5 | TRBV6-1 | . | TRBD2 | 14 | TGTGCCAGCAGTGGCGGCGGGAGCGGGGAGACCCAGTACTTC | CASSGGGSGETQYF
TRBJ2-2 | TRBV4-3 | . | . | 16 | TGCGCCAGCAGCCCTCTGGGGGGGCGGGGCACCGGGGAGCTGTTTTTT | CASSPLGGRGTGELFF
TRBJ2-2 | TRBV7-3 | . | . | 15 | TGTGCCAGCAGCTTCTCAGCGGGGAACACCGGGGAGCTGTTTTTT | CASSFSAGNTGELFF
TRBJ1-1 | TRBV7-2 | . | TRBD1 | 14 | TGTGCCAGCAGCGCGCGACAGGGGCGTACTGAAGCTTTCTTT | CASSARQGRTEAFF
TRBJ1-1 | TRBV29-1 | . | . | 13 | TGCAGCGTTGAAAGGGGGGAACACACTGAAGCTTTCTTT | CSVERGEHTEAFF
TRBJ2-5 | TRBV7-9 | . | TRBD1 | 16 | TGTGCCAGCAGCCCCTCCGGGACAGGGGGTAAAGAGACCCAGTACTTC | CASSPSGTGGKETQYF
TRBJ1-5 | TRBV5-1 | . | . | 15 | TGCGCCAGCAGCTTGGGATTCAGTAGCAATCAGCCCCAGCATTTT | CASSLGFSSNQPQHF
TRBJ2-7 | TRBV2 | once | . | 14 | TGTGCCAGCATCTTGACAGGTGGAGCCTACGAGCAGTACTTC | CASILTGGAYEQYF
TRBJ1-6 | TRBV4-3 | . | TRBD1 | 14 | TGCGCCAGCAGCCCGGGGACAGGAAATTCACCCCTCCACTTT | CASSPGTGNSPLHF
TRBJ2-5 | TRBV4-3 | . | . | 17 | TGCGCCAGCAGCCAAAACAGACAAACAAGAGAAGTAGGGCCCCAGTACTTC | CASSQNRQTREVGPQYF
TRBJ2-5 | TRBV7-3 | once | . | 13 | TGTGCCAGCAGCTTTAAGACAGAAGAGACCCAGTACTTC | CASSFKTEETQYF
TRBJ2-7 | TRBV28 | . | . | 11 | TGTGCCAGCGGTCGGCAAGGCGAGCAGTACTTC | CASGRQGEQYF